This T cell receptor beta chain was identified during a study of T cells in Graves' hyperthyroidism and ophthalmopathy. General study findings and limits: A 13 V-J model separated ophthalmopathy from stable hyperthyroidism. Most clonotypes expanded in thyroid above 0.001 were likewise present in blood.

V was pared by 4 bases and J by 3 bases, with 10 bases between. Germline V CDR1 and CDR2: SNHLY, FYNNEI. The CDR3 is 13 residues long. This clonotype was recorded at least ten times. The antigen remains unidentified. RNA transcripts were the template for amplifying TCR beta CDR3 regions. TCR CDR3 regions were first amplified by RT-PCR with HTBI primers. TCRdb used MiXCR to reprocess the multiplex PCR reads, holding one entry per CDR3 protein. Among under 300,000 distinct CDR3 sequences listed, more than 10% were seen once. Specimen: blood. This sequence joins TRBV2 and TRBJ2-7, with D perhaps TRBD2 (7 bases). This receptor was identified in a woman between 25 and 40 years old with Graves' hyperthyroidism that later progressed to Graves' ophthalmopathy. The CDR3 bases are TGTGCCAGCAGTGCCGGGGGGCTCTACGAGCAGTACTTC. Translated: CASSAGGLYEQYF.